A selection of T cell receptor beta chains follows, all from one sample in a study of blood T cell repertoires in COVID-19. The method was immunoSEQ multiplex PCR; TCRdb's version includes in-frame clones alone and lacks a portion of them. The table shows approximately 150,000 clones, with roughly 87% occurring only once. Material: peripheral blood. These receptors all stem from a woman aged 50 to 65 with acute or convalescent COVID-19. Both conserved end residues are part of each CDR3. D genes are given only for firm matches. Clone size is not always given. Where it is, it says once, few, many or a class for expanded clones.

CDR3: CASSFTGTSYEQYF
DNA: TGTGCCAGCAGCTTCACAGGAACATCCTACGAGCAGTACTTC
D: .
V: TRBV11-3
J: TRBJ2-7
size: .

CDR3: CASSLSERTRGYF
DNA: TGCGCCAGCAGCTTGTCGGAGCGAACCCGTGGGTACTTC
D: .
V: TRBV5-1
J: TRBJ2-5
size: .

CDR3: CASSQTAGGPIGGELFF
DNA: TGTGCCAGTAGTCAAACAGCGGGAGGGCCGATAGGAGGGGAGCTGTTTTTT
D: TRBD2
V: TRBV19
J: TRBJ2-2
size: .

CDR3: CASSIEGVDNQPQHF
DNA: TGTGCCAGTAGTATTGAGGGAGTTGACAATCAGCCCCAGCATTTT
D: .
V: TRBV19
J: TRBJ1-5
size: .

CDR3: CASSPLRTGAWDEQFF
DNA: TGTGCCAGCTCACCACTCCGGACAGGGGCTTGGGATGAGCAGTTCTTC
D: TRBD1
V: TRBV18
J: TRBJ2-1
size: once

CDR3: CASSLGPEVEGDYGYTF
DNA: TGTGCCAGCAGCTTAGGGCCCGAGGTCGAGGGAGACTATGGCTACACCTTC
D: .
V: TRBV11-3
J: TRBJ1-2
size: .

CDR3: CASSLTGRGDTEAFF
DNA: TGTGCCAGCAGCTTAACGGGGAGGGGGGACACTGAAGCTTTCTTT
D: .
V: TRBV7-2
J: TRBJ1-1
size: .

CDR3: CASSFARFNEQFF
DNA: TGTGCCAGCAGTTTTGCCAGGTTCAATGAGCAGTTCTTC
D: .
V: TRBV12-3/TRBV12-4
J: TRBJ2-1
size: once

CDR3: CASSFFTSGGPSYEQYF
DNA: TGCGCCAGCAGCTTTTTTACTAGCGGGGGGCCCTCCTACGAGCAGTACTTC
D: TRBD2
V: TRBV5-1
J: TRBJ2-7
size: .

CDR3: CAISPTHAKTYEQYF
DNA: TGTGCCATCAGCCCGACTCACGCGAAAACCTACGAGCAGTACTTC
D: .
V: TRBV10-3
J: TRBJ2-7
size: .

CDR3: CASSQVAPSGSGGAETQYF
DNA: TGTGCCAGCAGCCAAGTTGCCCCTAGCGGGAGTGGGGGCGCAGAGACCCAGTACTTC
D: TRBD2
V: TRBV3-1/TRBV3-2
J: TRBJ2-5
size: .

CDR3: CASSVDADTNEQFF
DNA: TGTGCCAGCAGCGTAGACGCGGACACCAATGAGCAGTTCTTC
D: .
V: TRBV9
J: TRBJ2-1
size: .

CDR3: CASTPGGRTEAFF
DNA: TGTGCCAGCACCCCAGGGGGCAGGACTGAAGCTTTCTTT
D: TRBD1
V: TRBV12-3/TRBV12-4
J: TRBJ1-1
size: .

CDR3: CASSILQGRTDTQYF
DNA: TGTGCCAGTAGTATCCTACAGGGGCGCACAGATACGCAGTATTTT
D: TRBD1
V: TRBV19
J: TRBJ2-3
size: .

CDR3: CASSRLAESTDTQYF
DNA: TGTGCCAGCAGCCGCCTAGCGGAGAGCACAGATACGCAGTATTTT
D: TRBD2
V: TRBV5-4
J: TRBJ2-3
size: .

CDR3: CASRLPGVVEKLFF
DNA: TGTGCCAGCAGACTTCCAGGGGTGGTTGAAAAACTGTTTTTT
D: .
V: TRBV6-6
J: TRBJ1-4
size: .

CDR3: CASSPEEGLLIVYGYTF
DNA: TGCGCCAGCAGCCCCGAGGAAGGACTCCTAATAGTCTATGGCTACACCTTC
D: .
V: TRBV4-1
J: TRBJ1-2
size: .

CDR3: CASSLSRQAGVEKLFF
DNA: TGTGCCAGCAGCCTCTCCCGTCAGGCAGGCGTAGAAAAACTGTTTTTT
D: .
V: TRBV5-5
J: TRBJ1-4
size: once

CDR3: CASKGGLGYTF
DNA: TGTGCCAGTAAGGGAGGACTCGGCTACACCTTC
D: .
V: TRBV19
J: TRBJ1-2
size: .

CDR3: CASTSTGLAEQFF
DNA: TGTGCCAGCACCTCGACAGGGCTCGCGGAGCAGTTCTTC
D: TRBD1
V: TRBV6-6
J: TRBJ2-1
size: .

CDR3: CAPRQPQHF
DNA: TGTGCTCCGAGGCAGCCCCAGCATTTT
D: .
V: TRBV7-9
J: TRBJ1-5
size: once

CDR3: CASSIGGTGTGELFF
DNA: TGTGCCAGTAGTATTGGCGGGACAGGGACCGGGGAGCTGTTTTTT
D: TRBD1
V: TRBV19
J: TRBJ2-2
size: .

CDR3: CASRPTGGALGEQFF
DNA: TGCGCCAGCAGACCCACAGGGGGCGCCTTGGGCGAGCAGTTCTTC
D: TRBD1
V: TRBV10-1
J: TRBJ2-1
size: .

CDR3: CATRAPGQGTYEQYF
DNA: TGTGCCACCAGGGCCCCGGGACAGGGCACCTACGAGCAGTACTTC
D: TRBD1
V: TRBV27
J: TRBJ2-7
size: .

CDR3: CASICPSGNLGELFF
DNA: TGTGCCAGCATCTGTCCTAGCGGGAACCTCGGGGAGCTGTTTTTT
D: TRBD2
V: TRBV7-6
J: TRBJ2-2
size: .

CDR3: CASSIVRDYSYNEQFF
DNA: TGTGCCAGTAGTATAGTCCGGGACTACTCCTACAATGAGCAGTTCTTC
D: TRBD2
V: TRBV19
J: TRBJ2-1
size: .

CDR3: CASRVTGSDEQFF
DNA: TGTGCCAGCAGGGTCACAGGGAGCGATGAGCAGTTCTTC
D: .
V: TRBV7-9
J: TRBJ2-1
size: .

CDR3: CASSLEQGEGSNYEQYF
DNA: TGTGCCAGCAGCTTAGAACAGGGGGAAGGGAGTAACTACGAGCAGTACTTC
D: TRBD1
V: TRBV7-2
J: TRBJ2-7
size: once

CDR3: CATAGGRANTEAFF
DNA: TGTGCCACCGCAGGGGGCAGGGCGAACACTGAAGCTTTCTTT
D: TRBD1
V: TRBV15
J: TRBJ1-1
size: .

CDR3: CASSLGLAENIQYF
DNA: TGTGCCAGCAGCTTGGGACTAGCGGAAAACATTCAGTACTTC
D: TRBD2
V: TRBV5-6
J: TRBJ2-4
size: .

CDR3: CASSYWDMGLAGELFF
DNA: TGTGCCAGCAGTTACTGGGACATGGGGCTAGCTGGGGAGCTGTTTTTT
D: .
V: TRBV6-6
J: TRBJ2-2
size: .

CDR3: CASSADRTGNTIYF
DNA: TGTGCCAGCAGCGCCGACAGGACGGGAAACACCATATATTTT
D: .
V: TRBV7-9
J: TRBJ1-3
size: .

CDR3: CAWSVQTGASDTIYF
DNA: TGTGCCTGGAGTGTCCAAACAGGGGCTTCGGACACCATATATTTT
D: TRBD1
V: TRBV30
J: TRBJ1-3
size: .

CDR3: CASSYAGPPREYEQFF
DNA: TGTGCCAGCAGTTACGCTGGACCGCCGAGGGAATATGAGCAGTTCTTC
D: .
V: TRBV6-2/TRBV6-3
J: TRBJ2-1
size: .

CDR3: CASTLGGNNEKLFF
DNA: TGTGCCAGCACTCTGGGGGGAAATAATGAAAAACTGTTTTTT
D: .
V: TRBV7-2
J: TRBJ1-4
size: .

CDR3: CASSVRGGGTEAFF
DNA: TGTGCCAGCAGTGTACGAGGGGGGGGCACTGAAGCTTTCTTT
D: .
V: TRBV25-1
J: TRBJ1-1
size: .

CDR3: CASSLQGAPITEAFF
DNA: TGTGCCAGCAGTTTACAGGGGGCGCCGATCACTGAAGCTTTCTTT
D: TRBD1
V: TRBV6-2/TRBV6-3
J: TRBJ1-1
size: .

CDR3: CASSLLGQGSGNTIYF
DNA: TGCGCCAGCAGCTTGCTGGGACAGGGTTCTGGAAACACCATATATTTT
D: TRBD1
V: TRBV5-1
J: TRBJ1-3
size: .

CDR3: CASTRQPDSNQPQHF
DNA: TGTGCCAGCACGAGACAGCCTGATAGCAATCAGCCCCAGCATTTT
D: .
V: TRBV2
J: TRBJ1-5
size: few

CDR3: CASSQETSGGDTQYF
DNA: TGCGCCAGCAGCCAAGAGACTAGCGGGGGGGATACGCAGTATTTT
D: TRBD2
V: TRBV4-1
J: TRBJ2-3
size: .

CDR3: CASGRALSSYNEQFF
DNA: TGTGCCAGCGGGAGGGCCTTGAGCTCCTACAATGAGCAGTTCTTC
D: TRBD2
V: TRBV9
J: TRBJ2-1
size: .

CDR3: CASSLVQGHEQYF
DNA: TGTGCCAGCAGCTTAGTACAGGGCCACGAGCAGTACTTC
D: .
V: TRBV7-2
J: TRBJ2-7
size: .

CDR3: CASSYSAGAGNQPQHF
DNA: TGTGCCAGCAGTTACTCAGCAGGGGCTGGCAATCAGCCCCAGCATTTT
D: .
V: TRBV6-5
J: TRBJ1-5
size: .